These 32 T cell receptor beta chains came from one sample sequenced in a study of T cells in women clearing cervical HPV infection. Profiled with immunoSEQ multiplex PCR; TCRdb holds only in-frame clones, not every one. The data show tens of thousands of clones, and the top ten clones hold approximately 40%. Specimen: blood buffy coat. Every receptor here comes from a woman between 18 and 70 years old with a cervical HPV16 infection that either progressed to CIN3+ or cleared (not recorded which).

Comment on this clone: The CDR3 extends 3 residues past the end of the read, so its final part is completed from the germline J gene. This chain links TRBV30 with TRBJ2-5; 11 bases match TRBD2. V lost 0 bases, J lost 7 bases, and 7 bases stayed unmatched. Germline-derived CDR1 and CDR2 are GTSNPN and SVGIG (reference sequence). The CDR3 runs 15 residues. The CDR3: CAWSVWLAGGATQYF. CDR3 bases read: TGTGCCTGGAGTGTCTGGCTAGCGGGGGGTGCGACC.

In regard to this clone: Read sequence stops 3 residues before the CDR3 end, and the germline J gene provides the missing end. The chain couples TRBV7-2 to TRBJ2-3; D is uncertain. Trimming took off 1 base at V and 0 bases at J, with 8 bases between the two ends. CDR1 SGHTA and CDR2 FQGNSA come from the germline V gene. The CDR3 consists of 15 residues. Partial CDR3 DNA: TGTGCCAGCAGCTTAGTATCCCCTAGCACAGATACG. Translating it yields CASSLVSPSTDT. The full CDR3 sequence reads CASSLVSPSTDTQYF.

On this clone: With the read ending 3 residues before the CDR3 end, the germline J gene is used to fill in that end. The chain has TRBV20-1 and TRBJ2-1; TRBD2 agrees at 7 bases. With V trimmed by 6 bases and J by 3 bases, 26 bases remained unmatched. This CDR3 comprises 20 residues. Germline-derived CDR1 and CDR2 are DFQATT and SNEGSKA (reference sequence). Incomplete CDR3 DNA: TGCAGTGCCGACGGGTTGAGTGGGTTGCTAGCGGATATCCTCTACAATGAG. This encodes CSADGLSGLLADILYNE. The entire CDR3 is CSADGLSGLLADILYNEQFF.

Note on this clone: The read terminates 3 residues before the CDR3 end, so the remaining end is supplied by the germline J gene. The V and J genes are TRBV20-1 and TRBJ2-1; D is unresolved. The CDR3 loop spans 14 amino acids. Germline CDR1 reads DFQATT; CDR2 reads SNEGSKA (reference sequence). V was clipped by 8 bases and J by 0 bases, with 14 bases between them. CDR3: CSPHAESSYNEQFF. CDR3 DNA (partial): TGCAGTCCCCACGCGGAGAGCTCCTACAATGAG.

CDR3 DNA, as far as it was read: TGCAGTGCTAAGTCCCTGGGACTAGCGGGACCTACAGATACG. Its protein product is CSAKSLGLAGPTDT. Given in full, the CDR3 is CSAKSLGLAGPTDTQYF. The chain joins TRBV20-1 to TRBJ2-3, with 13 positions matching TRBD2. The CDR3 extends 3 residues past the end of the read, so its final part is completed from the germline J gene. The CDR3 totals 17 residues. Germline V lookup: CDR1 DFQATT, CDR2 SNEGSKA (reference sequence). With 4 bases clipped from V and 3 bases from J, the junction kept 10 bases outside the gene matches.

Comment on this clone: With the read ending 3 residues before the CDR3 end, the germline J gene is used to fill in that end. The V gene is TRBV14, the J gene TRBJ2-4; no firm D call. The length of the CDR3 is 13 residues. Germline V gene sequence: CDR1 SGHDN, CDR2 FVKESK. V was pared by 0 bases and J by 8 bases, with 8 bases between. CDR3 in amino acids: CASSQERQDIQYF. CDR3 DNA (partial): TGTGCCAGCAGCCAAGAACGGCAGGACATT.

Of note for this clone: The CDR3 extends 3 residues past the end of the read, so its final part is completed from the germline J gene. This sequence joins TRBV5-1 and TRBJ1-4, with 9 bases matching TRBD1. This CDR3 is built from 14 residues. CDR1 is SGHRS, CDR2 YFSETQ, per germline. The chain's CDR3 is CASQQGASNSPLFF. The CDR3 bases that were read are TGCGCCAGCCAACAGGGGGCCTCCAATTCACCA. The entire variable domain, with the rest obtained from reference TRBV5-1 and TRBJ1-4, is as follows: KAGVTQTPRYLIKTRGQQVTLSCSPISGHRSVSWYQQTPGQGLQFLFEYFSETQRNKGNFPGRFSGRQFSNSRSEMNVSTLELGDSALYLCASQQGASNSPLFFGSGTQLSVL.

In the case of this clone: The read ends 3 residues before the CDR3 terminus; that terminus is restored from the germline J gene. The V gene is TRBV30, the J gene TRBJ1-5, with D possibly matching TRBD1 (5 bases). The CDR3 loop spans 14 amino acids. The V gene lost 5 bases and the J gene lost 7 bases, with 18 bases spanning the gap. The germline V gene encodes CDR1 GTSNPN and CDR2 SVGIG (reference sequence). The CDR3 region is CAWDVREGRQPQHF. The sequenced CDR3 bases are TGTGCCTGGGACGTCAGGGAGGGGAGGCAGCCC.

On this clone: One end of the junction does not line up with germline, which may come from a read error. The CDR3 end lies 3 residues beyond the end of the read and is filled in from the germline J gene. The same CDR3 also results from other DNA sequences found in this sample. The chain links TRBV2 to TRBJ1-3; D may be TRBD1 (6 bases). Germline V gives CDR1 SNHLY, CDR2 FYNNEI. This CDR3 contains 14 residues. Partial CDR3 DNA: TGTGCCAGCAGTGAAGTCGGGGGGAGGGACACT. As protein: CASSEVGGRDT. The full CDR3 protein reads CASSEVGGRDTIYF.

To note about this clone: The CDR3 end falls 3 residues outside the read, so it is completed with the germline J gene. V is TRBV20-1 and J is TRBJ1-6, with 7 bases aligning to TRBD1. The length of the CDR3 is 14 residues. Germline trimming cut 5 bases from V and 10 bases from J; bases unmatched to any gene: 11. CDR1 is DFQATT, CDR2 SNEGSKA, per germline (reference sequence). The CDR3 region is CSALLGTAASPLHF. Incomplete CDR3 DNA: TGCAGTGCTCTCCTCGGGACAGCGGCATCACCC.

About this clone itself: The sequenced fragment ends 3 residues before the CDR3 boundary, so the rest is inferred from the germline J gene. This chain connects TRBV7-2 to TRBJ2-3; possible D gene TRBD2, 5 bases. The germline V gene has CDR1 SGHTA and CDR2 FQGNSA. The CDR3 runs 14 residues. Trimming removed 1 base at V and 2 bases at J, with 7 bases between. The CDR3 loop is CASSLGLTTDTQYF. The covered CDR3 bases are TGTGCCAGCAGCTTAGGACTAACCACAGATACG.

Partial CDR3 DNA: TGCGCCAGCAGCTTGATCGAGGGCACCGGGGAG. Protein product: CASSLIEGTGE. The full CDR3 is CASSLIEGTGELFF. This chain joins TRBV5-1 and TRBJ2-2; maybe TRBD2 (5 bases). Sequencing ends 3 residues short of the CDR3 end; the germline J gene provides the rest. The germline V gene has CDR1 SGHRS and CDR2 YFSETQ. CDR3 length equals 14 residues. V gave up 1 base and J gave up 4 bases, with 8 bases separating them.

On this clone: The read halts 3 residues ahead of the CDR3 end, with the missing end drawn from the germline J gene. The gene calls are TRBV20-1 and TRBJ2-3; D is possibly TRBD2 (6 bases). The CDR3 totals 16 residues. CDR1 DFQATT and CDR2 SNEGSKA come from the germline V gene (reference sequence). The CDR3 region is CSARGIADSYQETQYF. Partial CDR3 DNA: TGCAGTGCTAGAGGGATAGCGGACTCGTACCAAGAGACG.

With regard to this clone: From the germline J gene comes the end of the CDR3, since the read stops 3 residues before it. This chain links TRBV7-9 with TRBJ2-3; D possibly corresponds to TRBD2 (5 bases). Germline V lookup: CDR1 SEHNR, CDR2 FQNEAQ (reference sequence). The length of the CDR3 is 15 residues. The DNA read from the CDR3 is TGTGCCAGCAGCTTAGTAGGCGAGGGTGTGGAGACG. This translates into CASSLVGEGVET. The CDR3, in full, reads CASSLVGEGVETQYF.

Note on this clone: The DNA ends 3 residues before the CDR3 does, and the rest of the CDR3 is filled in from the germline J gene. The chain couples TRBV19 to TRBJ2-3; D ambiguous. The CDR3 consists of 13 residues. Looked up from germline, CDR1 is LNHDA and CDR2 is SQIVND (reference sequence). Here the CDR3 reads CASSFSSSRTQYF. CDR3 DNA, as far as it was read: TGTGCCAGTAGTTTCTCATCCTCACGGACG.

Concerning this clone: The read halts 3 residues ahead of the CDR3 end, with the missing end drawn from the germline J gene. This sequence joins TRBV7-9 and TRBJ2-7; D is possibly TRBD2 (5 bases). The CDR3 loop spans 13 amino acids. V dropped 1 base and J dropped 3 bases, with 7 bases sitting between them. Germline lookup yields CDR1 SEHNR and CDR2 FQNEAQ (reference sequence). CDR3 DNA (partial): TGTGCCAGCAGCTTAGGACTATTCTACGAG. Translating gives CASSLGLFYE. The whole CDR3 reads CASSLGLFYEQYF.

In regard to this clone: The read finishes 3 residues shy of the CDR3 end, and the germline J gene is used to complete it. The chain uses TRBV12-3 or TRBV12-4 and TRBJ2-1, with TRBD2 identical over 9 bases. J was trimmed by 1 base and V by 7 bases; bases with no gene match: 5. The CDR3 runs 15 residues. The sequenced part of the CDR3 DNA is TGTGCCAGCAACCTAGCGGGACGTTCCTACAATGAG. This translates into CASNLAGRSYNE. From start to end, the CDR3 is CASNLAGRSYNEQFF.

Note on this clone: The read gets to within 3 residues of the CDR3 end, and the germline J gene fills in the rest. The chain links TRBV19 to TRBJ2-7; D is perhaps TRBD1 or TRBD2 (6 bases each). The CDR3 extends over 14 amino acids. Trimming shortened V by 5 bases and J by 3 bases, and 14 bases separated the two germline ends. Germline V CDR1 and CDR2: LNHDA, SQIVND (reference sequence). The chain's CDR3 is CASSRRDTFYEQYF. The covered CDR3 bases are TGTGCCAGTAGTCGGAGGGACACCTTCTACGAG.

About this clone itself: Sequencing ends 3 residues short of the CDR3 end; the germline J gene provides the rest. J is TRBJ2-3 and V is TRBV7-9; D perhaps matches TRBD2 (6 bases). There are 14 residues in the CDR3. From germline, CDR1 is SEHNR and CDR2 FQNEAQ (reference sequence). The part of the CDR3 DNA that was read is TGTGCCAGCAGCTCCGGGTGGGGGGAAGAGACG. Translation: CASSSGWGEET. The full CDR3 is CASSSGWGEETQYF.

About this clone itself: The CDR3 end falls 3 residues outside the read, so it is completed with the germline J gene. The chain combines TRBV30 with TRBJ1-1; TRBD1 agrees at 9 bases. V lost 2 bases and J lost 5; bases outside the gene matches: 3. The CDR3 has 13 amino acids. Germline V CDR1 and CDR2: GTSNPN, SVGIG (reference sequence). The CDR3 here is CAWSRQGGTEAFF. The covered CDR3 bases are TGTGCCTGGAGTAGACAGGGGGGGACTGAA.

Of note for this clone: The junction departs from germline at one end; a sequencing error may be responsible. The CDR3 is cut off 3 residues early in the read; its end comes from the germline J gene. The chain combines TRBV7-7 with TRBJ2-5, with 9 bases aligning to TRBD1. This CDR3 contains 15 residues. Germline CDR1 SSHAT, CDR2 FNYEAQ (reference sequence). Incomplete CDR3 DNA: TGTGCTAGCAGCCCCTCCGGGACAGGGCCAGAGACC. Its protein product is CASSPSGTGPET. The complete CDR3 reads CASSPSGTGPETQYF.

For this clone: Sequencing ends 3 residues short of the CDR3 end; the germline J gene provides the rest. The chain carries TRBV7-2 and TRBJ2-3, with D maybe TRBD2 (5 bases). Germline CDR1 and CDR2: SGHTA and FQGNSA. The CDR3 loop spans 14 amino acids. The V end lost 1 base, the J end lost 5 bases, and 10 bases lay between the germline ends. CDR3 in amino acids: CASSLGGLGDTQYF. The CDR3 bases that were read are TGTGCCAGCAGCTTAGGAGGGCTTGGAGATACG.

A note on this clone: The read ends 3 residues early relative to the CDR3; the germline J gene fills the gap. V gene TRBV23-1 combines with J gene TRBJ2-7, with 8 nucleotides matching TRBD2. TRBV23-1 is given ORF status, its function remaining uncertain. The CDR3 length is 16 residues. With 7 bases clipped from V and 2 bases from J, the junction kept 13 bases outside the gene matches. The CDR3 is CASTSAGVAVPYEQYF. CDR3 DNA, as far as it was read: TGCGCCAGCACCTCAGCGGGAGTAGCGGTTCCCTACGAG.

About this clone itself: The CDR3 is cut off 3 residues early in the read; its end comes from the germline J gene. J is TRBJ2-2 and V is TRBV19; 9 bases agree with TRBD1. This CDR3 is 14 amino acids long. Germline values: CDR1 LNHDA, CDR2 SQIVND (reference sequence). The covered CDR3 bases are TGTGCCACTTCTACACAGGGGGCTGGAGAAAAG. It is translated as CATSTQGAGEK. The entire CDR3 reads CATSTQGAGEKLFF.

Concerning this clone itself: The CDR3 extends 3 residues past the end of the read, so its final part is completed from the germline J gene. This rearrangement joins TRBV7-9 to TRBJ2-7; D not resolved. Looked up from germline, CDR1 is SEHNR and CDR2 is FQNEAQ (reference sequence). The V and J ends lost 5 bases and 4 bases respectively, with 6 bases between them. The CDR3 totals 11 residues. CDR3 DNA, as far as it was read: TGTGCCAGCAGCCAATTGTACGAG. Its protein product is CASSQLYE. The whole CDR3 is CASSQLYEQYF. The whole variable domain, remainder taken from reference TRBV7-9 and TRBJ2-7, is DTGVSQNPRHKITKRGQNVTFRCDPISEHNRLYWYRQTLGQGPEFLTYFQNEAQLEKSRLLSDRFSAERPKGSFSTLEIQRTEQGDSAMYLCASSQLYEQYFGPGTRLTVT.

With respect to this clone: The sequenced fragment ends 3 residues before the CDR3 boundary, so the rest is inferred from the germline J gene. The chain links TRBV10-3 to TRBJ2-7, with 10 bases identical to TRBD1. This CDR3 has 16 amino acids. CDR1 and CDR2 (germline): ENHRY, SYGVKD. Germline trimming cut 6 bases from V and 5 bases from J; bases unmatched to any gene: 13. The CDR3 protein is CAIRGQPGQGLDEQYF. The part of the CDR3 DNA that was read is TGTGCCATCAGGGGACAACCGGGACAGGGGTTGGACGAG.

About this clone: The read halts 3 residues ahead of the CDR3 end, with the missing end drawn from the germline J gene. The rearrangement joins TRBV23-1 to TRBJ2-7; no firm D call. TRBV23-1 is an open reading frame, and its role is uncertain. Trimming left V 8 bases short and J 6 bases short, with 11 bases between. The CDR3 has 11 amino acids. The sequenced CDR3 bases are TGCGCCAGCCCCCAGATATTCGAG. Encoded protein: CASPQIFE. The CDR3 in its entirety is CASPQIFEQYF.

Notes on this clone: The sequenced fragment ends 3 residues before the CDR3 boundary, so the rest is inferred from the germline J gene. The chain links TRBV19 to TRBJ1-4, with D possibly being TRBD1 (5 bases). V lost 5 bases and J 4 bases, leaving 14 bases between the germline ends. The length of the CDR3 is 15 residues. The germline CDR1 and CDR2 sequences are LNHDA and SQIVND (reference sequence). The CDR3 spells CASSALTGFNEKLFF. CDR3 DNA, as far as it was read: TGTGCCAGTAGTGCCTTAACAGGCTTTAATGAAAAA.

In the case of this clone: The CDR3 end lies 3 residues beyond the end of the read and is filled in from the germline J gene. V and J are TRBV30 and TRBJ1-5, with D maybe TRBD1 (5 bases). This CDR3 spans 14 amino acids. V lost 0 bases and J lost 7, with 13 bases in between. The germline V gene has CDR1 GTSNPN and CDR2 SVGIG (reference sequence). The covered CDR3 bases are TGTGCCTGGAGTGTACGGGGGGTAGAACAGCCC. This encodes CAWSVRGVEQP. The whole CDR3 sequence is CAWSVRGVEQPQHF.

Notes on this clone: Read data end 3 residues before the CDR3 end; the end is taken from the germline J gene. This sequence joins TRBV2 and TRBJ1-1; 9 nucleotides align to TRBD1. The CDR3 has 15 residues. Germline CDR1 and CDR2: SNHLY and FYNNEI. V lost 3 bases, J lost 3 bases, and 5 bases stayed unmatched. The part of the CDR3 DNA that was read is TGTGCCAGCAGTGAGCGGACAGGGGTTTACACTGAA. Residues: CASSERTGVYTE. The whole CDR3 is CASSERTGVYTEAFF.

About this clone itself: The CDR3 is cut off 3 residues early in the read; its end comes from the germline J gene. V usage is TRBV19 and J usage is TRBJ2-3; D possibly corresponds to TRBD1 (5 bases). V lost 7 bases and J 1 base, leaving 9 bases between the germline ends. CDR1 and CDR2 from the germline V gene are LNHDA and SQIVND (reference sequence). This CDR3 has 13 amino acids. The sequenced part of the CDR3 DNA is TGTGCCAGTACTACAGGAGGCACAGATACG. Its translation is CASTTGGTDT. The whole CDR3 protein is CASTTGGTDTQYF.

Remarks on this clone: Sequencing ends 3 residues short of the CDR3 end; the germline J gene provides the rest. The chain uses TRBV19 and TRBJ2-7; the D is unclear. Looked up from germline, CDR1 is LNHDA and CDR2 is SQIVND (reference sequence). The CDR3 extends over 11 amino acids. Trimming left V 11 bases short and J 6 bases short, with 14 bases between. CDR3 residues: CASSHAAEQYF. CDR3 bases read: TGTGCCTCGAGCCATGCCGCCGAG.